This paragraph covers one TCR beta chain sequence. Its specificity is not known. The data were obtained in a study of T cells in localized non-small cell lung cancer. General study points: Greater T cell density in blood accompanied longer overall survival. Median approximately 58 top-100 tumor clones were shared with paired adjacent lung.

Clones were sequenced by immunoSEQ multiplex PCR, and TCRdb holds only the in-frame ones, with some missing. The data hold 26,000 or so clones, with approximately 90% observed a single time. The sequence was obtained from a woman aged 18 to 50 with stage I lung adenocarcinoma. The input for sequencing was peripheral blood, taken before any cancer treatment.

The CDR3: CASSQTVQETQYF. CDR3 DNA sequence: TGTGCCAGCTCACAGACAGTACAAGAGACCCAGTACTTC. The V call is TRBV18, the J call TRBJ2-5, with D perhaps matching TRBD1 (5 bases). V gave up 4 bases and J gave up 2 bases, with 8 bases separating them. Per the germline V gene, CDR1 is KGHSH and CDR2 is LQKENI. This CDR3 has 13 amino acids.